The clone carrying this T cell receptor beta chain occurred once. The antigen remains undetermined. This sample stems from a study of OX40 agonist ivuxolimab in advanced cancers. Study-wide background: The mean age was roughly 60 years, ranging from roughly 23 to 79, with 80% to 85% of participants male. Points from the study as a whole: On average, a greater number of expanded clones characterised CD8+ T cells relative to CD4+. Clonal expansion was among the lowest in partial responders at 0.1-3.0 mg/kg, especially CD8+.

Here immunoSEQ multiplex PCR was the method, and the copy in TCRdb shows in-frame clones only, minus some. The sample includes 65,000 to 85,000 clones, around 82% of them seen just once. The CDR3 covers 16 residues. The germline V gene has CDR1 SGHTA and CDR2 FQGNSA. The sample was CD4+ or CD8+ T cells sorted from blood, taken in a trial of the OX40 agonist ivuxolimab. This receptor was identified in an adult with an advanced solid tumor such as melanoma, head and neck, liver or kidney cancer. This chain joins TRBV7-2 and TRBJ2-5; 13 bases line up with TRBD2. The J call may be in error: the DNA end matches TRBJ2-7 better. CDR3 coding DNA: TGTGCCAGCAGCTTAGCGGCCGGGACTAGCGGGAACGAGCAGTACTTC. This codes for CASSLAAGTSGNEQYF.